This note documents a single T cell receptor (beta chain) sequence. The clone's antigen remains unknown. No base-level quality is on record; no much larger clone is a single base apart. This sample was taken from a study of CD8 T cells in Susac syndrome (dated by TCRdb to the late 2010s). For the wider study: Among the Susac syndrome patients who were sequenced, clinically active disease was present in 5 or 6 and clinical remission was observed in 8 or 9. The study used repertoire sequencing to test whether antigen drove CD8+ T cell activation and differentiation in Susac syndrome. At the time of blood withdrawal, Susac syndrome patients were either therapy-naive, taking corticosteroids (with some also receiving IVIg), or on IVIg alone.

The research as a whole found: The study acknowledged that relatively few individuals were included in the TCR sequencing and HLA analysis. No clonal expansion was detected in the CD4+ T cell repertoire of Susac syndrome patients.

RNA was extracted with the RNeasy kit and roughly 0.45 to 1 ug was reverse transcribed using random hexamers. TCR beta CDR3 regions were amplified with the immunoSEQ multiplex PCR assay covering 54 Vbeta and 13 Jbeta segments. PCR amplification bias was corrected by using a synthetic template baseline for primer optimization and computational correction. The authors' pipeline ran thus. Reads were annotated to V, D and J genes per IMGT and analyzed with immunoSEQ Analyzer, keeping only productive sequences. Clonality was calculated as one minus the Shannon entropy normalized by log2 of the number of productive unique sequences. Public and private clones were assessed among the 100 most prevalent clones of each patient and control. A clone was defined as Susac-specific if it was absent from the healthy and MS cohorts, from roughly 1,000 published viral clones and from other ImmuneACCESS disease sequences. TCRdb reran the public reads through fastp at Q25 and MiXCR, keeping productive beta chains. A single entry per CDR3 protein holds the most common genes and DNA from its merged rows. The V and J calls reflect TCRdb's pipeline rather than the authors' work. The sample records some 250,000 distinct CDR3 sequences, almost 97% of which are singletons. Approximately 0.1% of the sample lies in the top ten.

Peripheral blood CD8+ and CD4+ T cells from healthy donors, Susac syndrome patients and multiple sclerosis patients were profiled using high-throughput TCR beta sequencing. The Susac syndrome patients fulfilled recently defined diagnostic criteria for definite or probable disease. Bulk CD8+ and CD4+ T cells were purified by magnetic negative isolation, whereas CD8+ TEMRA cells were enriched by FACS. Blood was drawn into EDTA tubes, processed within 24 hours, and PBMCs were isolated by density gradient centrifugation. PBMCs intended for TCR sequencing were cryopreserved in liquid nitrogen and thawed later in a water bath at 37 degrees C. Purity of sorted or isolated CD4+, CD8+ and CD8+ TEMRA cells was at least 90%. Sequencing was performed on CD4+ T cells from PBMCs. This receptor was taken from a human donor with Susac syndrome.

The CDR3 in this case is CSASVAGVTDTQYF. The bases read TGCAGTGCTAGTGTGGCGGGAGTTACAGATACGCAGTATTTT. The chain links TRBV20-1 with TRBJ2-3; 7 bases in the middle match TRBD2. Trimming takes 3 bases off V and 3 bases off J; junction bases not matched to a gene: 6. Spanning cysteine to phenylalanine, the CDR3 consists of 14 amino acids. The DNA shown is the 42-base CDR3, in frame from base 1. Based on the germline V gene (reference sequence), the CDR1 and CDR2 sequences are DFQATT and SNEGSKA.